These 11 T cell receptor beta chains originate from one sample sequenced in a study of T cell changes during pregnancy in multiple sclerosis. Repertoires were generated with immunoSEQ multiplex PCR, while TCRdb's copy carries only in-frame clones and drops some. The data contain around 40,000 clones, around 90% of them singletons. This material consisted of CD4+ T cells from peripheral blood mononuclear cells, taken before pregnancy. The source is a female donor with multiple sclerosis, enrolled in a pregnancy study.

This chain joins TRBV11-3 and TRBJ1-6; D is possibly TRBD1 (5 bases). Trimming cost V 2 bases and J 4 bases, with 15 bases left between them. Germline V CDR1 and CDR2: SGHNT, YENEEA. The CDR3 loop spans 17 amino acids. In DNA, the CDR3 is TGTGCCAGCAGCTTACGGACTAGGAGGGGTTATAATTCACCCCTCCACTTT. Amino acid sequence: CASSLRTRRGYNSPLHF.

The chain is built from TRBV9 and TRBJ1-5; weak D call: TRBD1 (5 bases). From germline, CDR1 is SGDLS and CDR2 YYNGEE. Trimming removed 3 bases from V and 0 bases from J, with 10 bases in between. The length of the CDR3 is 15 residues. The CDR3: CASSEGIYSNQPQHF. The DNA for the CDR3 is TGTGCCAGCAGCGAGGGGATTTATAGCAATCAGCCCCAGCATTTT.

The chain is built from TRBV9 and TRBJ2-2, with TRBD1 identical over 8 bases. Germline values: CDR1 SGDLS, CDR2 YYNGEE. The trim removed 3 bases at V and 5 bases at J, leaving 6 bases unmatched. The CDR3 has 15 amino acids. In DNA form, the CDR3 reads TGTGCCAGCAGCGCTGGGACAGGTCTAACCGGGGAGCTGTTTTTT. Amino acid sequence: CASSAGTGLTGELFF. Complete variable domain (other parts from reference TRBV9 and TRBJ2-2): DSGVTQTPKHLITATGQRVTLRCSPRSGDLSVYWYQQSLDQGLQFLIQYYNGEERAKGNILERFSAQQFPDLHSELNLSSLELGDSALYFCASSAGTGLTGELFFGEGSRLTVL.

The rearrangement uses TRBV6-1 and TRBJ1-1; D gene unclear. The CDR3 covers 11 residues. Trimming left V 4 bases short and J 4 bases short, with 4 bases between. CDR1 is MNHNS, CDR2 SASEGT, per germline. The CDR3 protein is CASSVSTEAFF. CDR3 nucleotides: TGTGCCAGCAGTGTGAGCACTGAAGCTTTCTTT.

V gene TRBV14 combines with J gene TRBJ1-4; 9 bases fit TRBD1. The CDR3 spans 17 residues. Germline V gives CDR1 SGHDN, CDR2 FVKESK. With V trimmed by 1 base and J by 6 bases, 9 bases remained unmatched. This CDR3 reads CASSQVGPGQGHEKLFF. In DNA form, the CDR3 reads TGTGCCAGCAGCCAAGTGGGTCCGGGACAGGGTCATGAAAAACTGTTTTTT.

CDR3 sequence (DNA): TGTGCCAGCAGTGAGACTAGCGGGGCCCTCGGCGGGGAGCTGTTTTTT. Translated, it gives CASSETSGALGGELFF. V is TRBV2 and J is TRBJ2-2; 11 positions agree with TRBD2. Germline lookup yields CDR1 SNHLY and CDR2 FYNNEI. The CDR3 runs 16 residues. Losses at the gene ends were 3 bases for V and 7 bases for J; bases not matched to a gene: 7.

The genes are TRBV27 and TRBJ1-3; 9 positions agree with TRBD1. The V segment lost 4 bases and the J segment 2 bases; nucleotides outside the gene matches: 6. CDR1 is MNHEY and CDR2 is SMNVEV in the germline V gene (reference sequence). This CDR3 has 16 residues. The CDR3 spells CASSSRTGVTGNTIYF. The CDR3 region has the DNA TGTGCCAGCAGTTCGAGGACAGGGGTTACTGGAAACACCATATATTTT.

V is TRBV11-2 and J is TRBJ1-2; TRBD1 is a possible D gene (5 bases). The CDR3 extends over 15 amino acids. The V gene's germline CDR1 is SGHAT and CDR2 FQNNGV. Trimming cost V 5 bases and J 5 bases, with 18 bases left between them. The DNA for the CDR3 is TGTGCCAGCAGCCTCACTATTCCGGGGACTTATGGCTACACCTTC. It encodes CASSLTIPGTYGYTF.

V usage is TRBV6-1 and J usage is TRBJ1-5, with D unclear. Germline-derived CDR1 and CDR2 are MNHNS and SASEGT. V was cut by 10 bases and J by 1 base, with 14 bases left in between. The CDR3 totals 14 residues. In nucleotides, the CDR3 is TGTGCCACTCAGACAAGTACCAGCAATCAGCCCCAGCATTTT. Encoded protein: CATQTSTSNQPQHF.

The V and J genes are TRBV30 and TRBJ1-4, with 10 bases matching TRBD1. This CDR3 has 18 amino acids. V lost 1 base to trimming and J lost 7 bases; unmatched junction nucleotides: 15. Germline lookup yields CDR1 GTSNPN and CDR2 SVGIG (reference sequence). CDR3 nucleotide sequence: TGTGCCTGGAGTGGGGGACAGGGGAAATTTGGCGTGCCTGAAAAACTGTTTTTT. This gives the protein CAWSGGQGKFGVPEKLFF.

The chain uses TRBV15 and TRBJ2-6; D may be TRBD1 (6 bases). The CDR3 totals 19 residues. The ends were cut back, 0 bases at V and 0 bases at J, with 15 bases in the middle. The germline V gene has CDR1 LNHNV and CDR2 YYDKDF (reference sequence). The CDR3 DNA is TGTGCCACCAGCAGAGATGGGGGCCAGCCCAGCTCTGGGGCCAACGTCCTGACTTTC. Translated: CATSRDGGQPSSGANVLTF.